A single sample gave rise to the 28 T cell receptor beta chains below, sequenced in a study of identical twins. MiXCR was run by TCRdb on the 5' RACE reads, yielding one entry per CDR3 protein. This table has 750,000 to 950,000 distinct CDR3 sequences, 10% to 15% appearing once. These data were likewise used in another study, on yellow fever vaccine responses in identical twins.

Sequencing input: PBMCs. The receptor source for this set is a woman younger than 30 in good health.

J is TRBJ2-3 and V is TRBV11-1; 11 bases map to TRBD2. The V segment lost 1 base and the J segment 1 base; nucleotides outside the gene matches: 16. CDR3 length: 21 residues. Germline V gene sequence: CDR1 SGHAT, CDR2 FQDESV (reference sequence). CDR3 sequence (DNA): TGTGCCAGCAGCTTAGGATTCTTCCTAGCGGGGGGAACCGGCCGCACAGATACGCAGTATTTT. Translated, it gives CASSLGFFLAGGTGRTDTQYF.

The chain couples TRBV4-2 to TRBJ2-1, with TRBD2 matching 10 bases. The germline CDR1 and CDR2 sequences are LGHNA and YNFKEQ. The junction had 12 bases not matched to a gene; V was cut back by 1 base and J by 0 bases. There are 20 residues in the CDR3. The CDR3 DNA is TGTGCCAGCAGCCAAGCCGCTCTAGCGGGGGAGGTAAGCTCCTACAATGAGCAGTTCTTC. Amino acids: CASSQAALAGEVSSYNEQFF.

At least ten counts were recorded for this clonotype. This chain links TRBV24-1 with TRBJ2-3; D uncertain. This CDR3 contains 14 residues. Germline CDR1 and CDR2: KGHDR and SFDVKD. The ends were cut back, 10 bases at V and 0 bases at J, with 13 bases in the middle. This CDR3 reads CATALGHSTDTQYF. DNA of the CDR3: TGTGCCACTGCCCTGGGCCATAGCACAGATACGCAGTATTTT.

The rearrangement links TRBV6-1 to TRBJ2-1; tentative D call: TRBD2 (6 bases). Germline CDR1 and CDR2: MNHNS and SASEGT. Trimming pared 8 bases from V and 1 base from J, leaving 18 bases between. The CDR3 is 16 amino acids. The CDR3 spells CASLGRAGRSYNEQFF. CDR3 in DNA: TGTGCCAGCCTCGGAAGGGCGGGAAGGTCCTACAATGAGCAGTTCTTC.

The chain uses TRBV2 and TRBJ2-1, with 7 positions matching TRBD1. This CDR3 has 14 residues. Losses at the gene ends were 7 bases for V and 0 bases for J; bases not matched to a gene: 3. The germline V gene has CDR1 SNHLY and CDR2 FYNNEI. The CDR3 region is CASTGTDSYNEQFF. The CDR3 DNA reads as TGTGCCAGCACCGGGACAGACTCCTACAATGAGCAGTTCTTC.

CDR3 sequence: CSVEVPTSSYEQYF. In DNA, the CDR3 is TGCAGCGTTGAAGTGCCGACTAGCTCCTACGAGCAGTACTTC. V and J are TRBV29-1 and TRBJ2-7; D is perhaps TRBD2 (6 bases). V was pared by 1 base and J by 0 bases, with 10 bases between. Germline assignment: CDR1 SQVTM and CDR2 ANQGSEA. CDR3 length: 14 amino acids.

This clonotype was recorded a few times. The gene calls are TRBV19 and TRBJ1-5; D unresolved. V was clipped by 5 bases and J by 1 base, with 12 bases between them. Germline V CDR1 and CDR2: LNHDA, SQIVND (reference sequence). The CDR3 contains 15 residues. Here the CDR3 reads CASSLPGRSNQPQHF. The CDR3 DNA is TGTGCCAGTAGTCTACCGGGAAGAAGCAATCAGCCCCAGCATTTT.

CDR3 nucleotides: TGTGCCACCAGCAGATCCCGAGAAAAACTGTTTTTT. It encodes CATSRSREKLFF. This chain links TRBV15 with TRBJ1-4, with no clear D. V shed 2 bases and J shed 8 bases, with 6 bases lying between them. CDR1 LNHNV and CDR2 YYDKDF come from the germline V gene (reference sequence). The CDR3 totals 12 residues.

A few counts support this clonotype. The chain has TRBV20-1 and TRBJ2-7; 8 bases line up with TRBD1. Trimming at V came to 2 bases and at J to 0 bases, leaving 0 bases not matched to a gene. The CDR3 has 13 amino acids. The V gene's germline CDR1 is DFQATT and CDR2 SNEGSKA (reference sequence). This chain's CDR3 is CSARQGASYEQYV. The CDR3 DNA sequence: TGCAGTGCTAGACAGGGGGCCTCCTACGAGCAGTACGTC.

This clonotype was counted a few times. The chain joins TRBV5-1 to TRBJ1-1; 8 bases fit TRBD1. The CDR3 length is 15 residues. Germline V gene data show CDR1 as SGHRS and CDR2 as YFSETQ. With V trimmed by 4 bases and J by 2 bases, 7 bases remained unmatched. CDR3 in amino acids: CASSPRTGFNTEAFF. The CDR3 DNA sequence: TGCGCCAGCAGCCCTAGGACAGGGTTTAACACTGAAGCTTTCTTT.

V gene TRBV20-1 combines with J gene TRBJ2-1, with 7 bases identical to TRBD2. Germline V gene lookup returns CDR1 DFQATT and CDR2 SNEGSKA (reference sequence). This CDR3 region has 15 residues. After removal of 6 bases from V and 3 bases from J, the junction contained 11 bases not matched to a gene. In DNA, the CDR3 is TGCAGTGCCCCGAGTTTGCTAGCGGACTACAATGAGCAGTTCTTC. Its translation is CSAPSLLADYNEQFF.

Only a few counts were recorded for this clonotype. This chain connects TRBV5-6 to TRBJ2-1, with D maybe TRBD2 (7 bases). The CDR3 has 17 amino acids. CDR1 and CDR2 from the germline V gene are SGHDT and YYEEEE. Trimming left V 0 bases short and J 2 bases short, with 15 bases between. CDR3 coding DNA: TGTGCCAGCAGCTTGGTCCCTAGGGGGAGGGCCTACAATGAGCAGTTCTTC. It codes for CASSLVPRGRAYNEQFF.

The genes are TRBV29-1 and TRBJ2-1; 11 bases align to TRBD2. V was pared by 5 bases and J by 3 bases, with 3 bases of the junction left unmatched. The CDR3 length is 14 residues. The germline V gene encodes CDR1 SQVTM and CDR2 ANQGSEA. CDR3 sequence reads: CSVLSGGVYNEQFF. The CDR3 DNA reads as TGCAGCGTTCTTAGCGGGGGGGTCTACAATGAGCAGTTCTTC.

This clonotype has a count of ten or more. The chain joins TRBV9 to TRBJ2-1; the match to TRBD2 covers 10 bases. The CDR3 consists of 14 residues. Germline assignment: CDR1 SGDLS and CDR2 YYNGEE. With 1 base clipped from V and 9 bases from J, the junction kept 4 bases outside the gene matches. CDR3: CASSVSGRAIEQFF. In DNA form, the CDR3 reads TGTGCCAGCAGCGTAAGCGGGAGGGCCATTGAGCAGTTCTTC.

The chain couples TRBV19 to TRBJ2-7, with D perhaps matching TRBD1 (7 bases). V gave up 5 bases and J gave up 2 bases, with 13 bases separating them. The CDR3 has 14 amino acids. The V gene's germline CDR1 is LNHDA and CDR2 SQIVND (reference sequence). CDR3 amino acids: CASSLRDRPYEQYV. In nucleotides, the CDR3 is TGTGCCAGTAGTTTGCGGGACAGACCCTACGAGCAGTACGTC.

CDR3 loop: CASSVGAGGGNEQYF. DNA for the CDR3: TGTGCCAGCAGCGTAGGAGCCGGGGGGGGGAACGAGCAGTACTTC. V gene TRBV9 combines with J gene TRBJ2-7; 8 bases line up with TRBD2. V was pared by 0 bases and J by 5 bases, with 7 bases of the junction left unmatched. CDR3 length: 15 amino acids. Germline V gives CDR1 SGDLS, CDR2 YYNGEE.

The V call is TRBV6-1, the J call TRBJ1-2, with D unclear. This CDR3 region has 14 residues. The germline CDR1 and CDR2 sequences are MNHNS and SASEGT. V lost 5 bases to trimming and J lost 3 bases, with 13 bases between them. CDR3: CASSPPFPDYGYTF. DNA for the CDR3: TGTGCCAGCAGTCCACCCTTCCCCGACTATGGCTACACCTTC.

This clonotype came up a few times. The gene calls are TRBV6-2 or TRBV6-3 and TRBJ2-3; weak D call: TRBD1 (6 bases). CDR3 length equals 13 residues. Looked up from germline, CDR1 is MNHEY and CDR2 is SVGEGT. Trimming left V 7 bases short and J 6 bases short, with 14 bases between. In nucleotides, the CDR3 is TGTGCCAGCACCAGGGGAATTATTGATACGCAGTATTTT. Translated, it gives CASTRGIIDTQYF.

This clonotype has at least ten counts. The genes are TRBV3-1 and TRBJ2-1; 10 bases are a match to TRBD2. Unmatched junction bases numbered 6, after V lost 1 base and J lost 3 bases. CDR1 is LGHDT and CDR2 is YNNKEL in the germline V gene (reference sequence). The CDR3 runs to 17 residues. CDR3 amino acids: CASSQVIRTSGYNEQFF. The CDR3 coding sequence is TGTGCCAGCAGCCAAGTAATCAGGACTAGCGGCTACAATGAGCAGTTCTTC.

Ten or more counts support this clonotype. This rearrangement joins TRBV5-1 to TRBJ1-2; 8 positions agree with TRBD1. Trimming cost V 4 bases and J 5 bases; bases outside gene matches: 7. Germline CDR1 reads SGHRS; CDR2 reads YFSETQ. This CDR3 spans 14 amino acids. Here the CDR3 DNA reads TGCGCCAGCAGCAAAGGACAGGGCGAATATGGCTACACCTTC. Translated: CASSKGQGEYGYTF.

The chain couples TRBV3-1 to TRBJ2-7; 10 bases fit TRBD2. The trim removed 1 base at V and 0 bases at J, leaving 0 bases unmatched. CDR1 LGHDT and CDR2 YNNKEL come from the germline V gene (reference sequence). The CDR3 runs 15 residues. CDR3 sequence: CASSQASGSSYEQYF. The DNA for the CDR3 is TGTGCCAGCAGCCAAGCTAGCGGGAGCTCCTACGAGCAGTACTTC.

CDR3 sequence: CASTSLWTGGTGELFF. The CDR3, as DNA: TGTGCCAGCACCTCTTTATGGACAGGGGGGACCGGGGAGCTGTTTTTT. J is TRBJ2-2 and V is TRBV6-1; 10 nucleotides match TRBD1. The CDR3 is made up of 16 amino acids. Germline V gives CDR1 MNHNS, CDR2 SASEGT. V was clipped by 7 bases and J by 5 bases; unmatched bases: 10.

This clonotype was observed many times. The V call is TRBV25-1, the J call TRBJ1-5, with a possible D match to TRBD1 (6 bases). V was shortened by 6 bases and J by 2 bases, with 26 bases between the two germline ends. This CDR3 has 19 amino acids. Looked up from germline, CDR1 is MGHDK and CDR2 is SYGVNS. This chain's CDR3 is CASSPGVSRFFHGNQPQHF. DNA of the CDR3: TGTGCCAGCAGCCCAGGGGTCTCCCGATTCTTTCATGGCAATCAGCCCCAGCATTTT.

This clonotype came up many times. The chain recombines TRBV12-3 or TRBV12-4 with TRBJ2-1; unclear D gene. The CDR3 length is 17 residues. V shed 6 bases and J shed 2 bases, with 20 bases lying between them. For the CDR3, the DNA is TGTGCCAGCAGCAATGGGCCCTCCAGTCCGCCCTACAATGAGCAGTTCTTC. Translating it yields CASSNGPSSPPYNEQFF.

V gene TRBV29-1 combines with J gene TRBJ2-1; 9 positions match TRBD2. Germline V gene sequence: CDR1 SQVTM, CDR2 ANQGSEA. The CDR3 is 13 amino acids. Germline trimming cut 3 bases from V and 4 bases from J; bases unmatched to any gene: 1. In nucleotides, the CDR3 is TGCAGCGTTGAGACTAGCGGTTACAATGAGCAGTTCTTC. It specifies CSVETSGYNEQFF.

This clonotype was seen more than once but under ten times. The rearrangement joins TRBV5-1 to TRBJ2-3, with D unresolved. Trimming took off 2 bases at V and 0 bases at J, with 10 bases between the two ends. The CDR3 sequence is 15 residues long. Germline lookup yields CDR1 SGHRS and CDR2 YFSETQ. The CDR3 DNA is TGCGCCAGCAGCTTACCTGAGACTAGCACAGATACGCAGTATTTT. Protein sequence: CASSLPETSTDTQYF.

V gene TRBV7-2 combines with J gene TRBJ1-6, with a possible D match to TRBD1 (5 bases). Germline CDR1 is SGHTA and CDR2 is FQGNSA. The CDR3 sequence is 15 residues long. Trimming took 7 bases from V and 4 from J, leaving 14 bases between them. CDR3 sequence reads: CASINRDRYNSPLHF. Written as DNA, the CDR3 is TGTGCCAGCATCAACCGGGACCGATATAATTCACCCCTCCACTTT.

This clonotype appeared a few times. V and J are TRBV9 and TRBJ2-2, with D perhaps matching TRBD2 (7 bases). With 6 bases removed from V and 3 bases from J, the gap between germline ends came to 21 bases. CDR1 is SGDLS and CDR2 is YYNGEE in the germline V gene. This CDR3 comprises 17 residues. CDR3: CASTRGGDGRDTGELFF. The CDR3 DNA is TGTGCCAGCACTAGAGGGGGGGATGGGCGAGACACCGGGGAGCTGTTTTTT.